This entry lists 9 T cell receptor beta chains sequenced from one sample in a study of T cell responses to AZD1222 COVID-19 vaccine. Assay used: immunoSEQ multiplex PCR; TCRdb lists only in-frame clones, some missing. Here the sample spans 150,000 to 200,000 clones, more than 85% being singletons. The input for sequencing was peripheral blood, taken 28 days after the second AZD1222 dose. The receptors here all came from an adult who received the AZD1222 COVID-19 vaccine.

The chain has TRBV4-1 and TRBJ2-7; D is perhaps TRBD2 (6 bases). The length of the CDR3 is 16 residues. V lost 3 bases to trimming and J lost 5 bases, with 20 bases between them. The germline V gene encodes CDR1 MGHRA and CDR2 YSYEKL. CDR3 nucleotide sequence: TGCGCCAGCAGCCAGCGGGGACCAAATATTCTCGACGAGCAGTACTTC. This gives the protein CASSQRGPNILDEQYF.

This chain uses TRBV7-8 with TRBJ1-5, with a tentative D call TRBD1 (5 bases). CDR1 is SGHVS and CDR2 is FQNEAQ in the germline V gene. CDR3 size: 15 residues. The V and J ends lost 4 bases and 3 bases respectively, with 13 bases between them. The CDR3 loop reads CASSSGAVTNQPQHF. The DNA for the CDR3 is TGTGCCAGCAGCTCCGGGGCAGTCACCAATCAGCCCCAGCATTTT.

The V gene is TRBV27, the J gene TRBJ2-3; TRBD1 matches 8 bases. The CDR3 loop spans 16 amino acids. Germline CDR1 and CDR2: MNHEY and SMNVEV (reference sequence). The V gene end was trimmed by 5 bases and the J gene end by 4 bases; junction bases not matched to a gene: 11. CDR3 in DNA: TGTGCCAGCAGTCCCAGGGACAGGACTTTAGCAGATACGCAGTATTTT. Protein product: CASSPRDRTLADTQYF.

This chain uses TRBV29-1 with TRBJ2-1; 7 positions agree with TRBD2. V shed 6 bases, J shed 8 bases, and the junction held 16 bases outside the gene matches. CDR3 length: 15 amino acids. Germline assignment: CDR1 SQVTM and CDR2 ANQGSEA. The CDR3 protein is CSVAGTTGTRDEQFF. Here the CDR3 DNA reads TGCAGCGTCGCCGGGACTACTGGAACGAGGGATGAGCAGTTCTTC.

The chain carries TRBV2 and TRBJ1-2, with no clear D. The CDR3 extends over 11 amino acids. Looked up from germline, CDR1 is SNHLY and CDR2 is FYNNEI. Trimming cost V 7 bases and J 8 bases, with 11 bases left between them. In DNA form, the CDR3 reads TGTGCCAGCACGCCTCGGCAGGGCTACACCTTC. It yields the protein CASTPRQGYTF.

With regard to this clone: A read error may produce the germline difference seen at one junction end. The genes are TRBV7-7 and TRBJ2-1, with 11 bases matching TRBD2. The length of the CDR3 is 15 residues. CDR1 SSHAT and CDR2 FNYEAQ come from the germline V gene (reference sequence). DNA for the CDR3: TGTGCTAGCAGCCTTAGCGGGGGGGCCTACAATGAGCAGTTCTTC. Its translation is CASSLSGGAYNEQFF.

The V call is TRBV11-2, the J call TRBJ1-2; tentative D call: TRBD1 (5 bases). V lost 0 bases to trimming and J lost 5 bases, with 10 bases between them. Looked up from germline, CDR1 is SGHAT and CDR2 is FQNNGV. The CDR3 has 14 amino acids. The CDR3 DNA is TGTGCCAGCAGCTTAGATTCAGGGAGGTATGGCTACACCTTC. This codes for CASSLDSGRYGYTF.

The rearrangement links TRBV4-3 to TRBJ2-7, with D possibly being TRBD1 or TRBD2 (5 bases each). CDR3 length equals 15 residues. Germline V gives CDR1 LGHNA, CDR2 YSLEER. The V end lost 0 bases, the J end lost 2 bases, and 11 bases lay between the germline ends. CDR3 nucleotides: TGCGCCAGCAGCCAAGATGGGGGACCCGCCTACGAGCAGTACTTC. Protein product: CASSQDGGPAYEQYF.

This rearrangement joins TRBV4-1 to TRBJ2-7; the D is unclear. The CDR3 is 15 amino acids. The ends were cut back, 2 bases at V and 0 bases at J, with 11 bases in the middle. Germline V gene data show CDR1 as MGHRA and CDR2 as YSYEKL. CDR3 in DNA: TGCGCCAGCAGCCAACCGACATCTAACTCCTACGAGCAGTACTTC. Residues: CASSQPTSNSYEQYF.